Listed below are T cell receptor beta chains from one sample, sequenced in a study of T cell changes during pregnancy in multiple sclerosis. The method was immunoSEQ multiplex PCR; TCRdb's version includes in-frame clones alone and lacks a portion of them. The repertoire holds about 43,000 clones, with approximately 91% as singletons. Input material: PBMCs (not recorded whether the cells were cultured). The receptors were sampled from a female donor with multiple sclerosis, enrolled in a pregnancy study. Each CDR3 is given with its conserved first and last residue. D genes are given only for firm matches. Expanded clones get a size class; other rows say once, few or many, or leave the size out.

clone_size: .
v_call: TRBV6-5
j_call: TRBJ1-4
d_call: .
cdr3_aa: CASSYFAATNEKLFF
cdr3_nt: TGTGCCAGCAGTTACTTCGCGGCAACTAATGAAAAACTGTTTTTT

clone_size: .
v_call: TRBV13
j_call: TRBJ1-3
d_call: TRBD1
cdr3_aa: CASSLGTGSGNTIYF
cdr3_nt: TGTGCCAGCAGCCTGGGGACAGGTTCAGGAAACACCATATATTTT

clone_size: .
v_call: TRBV10-3
j_call: TRBJ2-6
d_call: .
cdr3_aa: CAIRIGQMGTGANVLTF
cdr3_nt: TGTGCCATCAGGATCGGACAGATGGGCACTGGGGCCAACGTCCTGACTTTC

clone_size: .
v_call: TRBV15
j_call: TRBJ2-1
d_call: .
cdr3_aa: CATSRDGSSSVFNEQFF
cdr3_nt: TGTGCCACCAGCAGAGATGGTTCGAGTAGCGTGTTCAATGAGCAGTTCTTC

clone_size: .
v_call: TRBV18
j_call: TRBJ1-1
d_call: .
cdr3_aa: CASSPKTGLNTEAFF
cdr3_nt: TGTGCCAGCTCACCGAAGACAGGACTGAACACTGAAGCTTTCTTT

clone_size: .
v_call: TRBV7-2
j_call: TRBJ2-7
d_call: .
cdr3_aa: CASSLLSTAGEQYF
cdr3_nt: TGTGCCAGCAGCTTATTATCCACGGCAGGCGAGCAGTACTTC

clone_size: .
v_call: TRBV7-2
j_call: TRBJ2-1
d_call: TRBD2
cdr3_aa: CASSHSSGSPNEQFF
cdr3_nt: TGTGCCAGCAGCCACTCTAGCGGGTCCCCCAATGAGCAGTTCTTC

clone_size: .
v_call: TRBV7-3
j_call: TRBJ2-1
d_call: .
cdr3_aa: CASSLGGDSYNEQFF
cdr3_nt: TGTGCCAGCAGCTTGGGCGGGGATTCCTACAATGAGCAGTTCTTC

clone_size: .
v_call: TRBV29-1
j_call: TRBJ2-3
d_call: TRBD2
cdr3_aa: CSAPGLGTDTQYF
cdr3_nt: TGCAGCGCCCCAGGACTAGGCACAGATACGCAGTATTTT

clone_size: .
v_call: TRBV7-2
j_call: TRBJ1-1
d_call: TRBD1
cdr3_aa: CASEPGQSTEAFF
cdr3_nt: TGTGCCAGCGAGCCGGGACAGAGCACTGAAGCTTTCTTT

clone_size: .
v_call: TRBV6-6
j_call: TRBJ2-7
d_call: TRBD1
cdr3_aa: CASSYEPGQGAEQYF
cdr3_nt: TGTGCCAGCAGTTACGAACCGGGACAGGGAGCCGAGCAGTACTTC

clone_size: .
v_call: TRBV5-6
j_call: TRBJ1-5
d_call: .
cdr3_aa: CASSLSGAAHQPQHF
cdr3_nt: TGTGCCAGCAGCTTATCAGGGGCCGCCCATCAGCCCCAGCATTTT

clone_size: .
v_call: TRBV6-5
j_call: TRBJ2-2
d_call: .
cdr3_aa: CASSYSVVTGELFF
cdr3_nt: TGTGCCAGCAGTTACTCGGTGGTCACCGGGGAGCTGTTTTTT

clone_size: .
v_call: TRBV19
j_call: TRBJ1-2
d_call: .
cdr3_aa: CASIGGAEGGYTF
cdr3_nt: TGTGCCAGTATCGGGGGCGCCGAGGGCGGCTACACCTTC

clone_size: medium-sized
v_call: TRBV27
j_call: TRBJ1-2
d_call: .
cdr3_aa: CASSPNYGYTF
cdr3_nt: TGTGCCAGCAGTCCAAACTATGGCTACACCTTC

clone_size: .
v_call: TRBV19
j_call: TRBJ2-7
d_call: .
cdr3_aa: CASNEGGRYEQYF
cdr3_nt: TGTGCCAGTAATGAGGGAGGTCGGTACGAGCAGTACTTC

clone_size: .
v_call: TRBV4-1
j_call: TRBJ1-3
d_call: .
cdr3_aa: CASSQVPPPSGNTIYF
cdr3_nt: TGCGCCAGCAGCCAAGTACCGCCCCCTTCTGGAAACACCATATATTTT

clone_size: .
v_call: TRBV18
j_call: TRBJ2-5
d_call: TRBD1
cdr3_aa: CASSPLTGKETQYF
cdr3_nt: TGTGCCAGCTCACCACTGACAGGGAAAGAGACCCAGTACTTC

clone_size: .
v_call: TRBV19
j_call: TRBJ2-1
d_call: .
cdr3_aa: CASSIGLMGGTTYNEQFF
cdr3_nt: TGTGCCAGTAGTATAGGATTAATGGGGGGAACAACCTACAATGAGCAGTTCTTC

clone_size: once
v_call: TRBV6-4
j_call: TRBJ2-6
d_call: .
cdr3_aa: CASSDRAGANVLTF
cdr3_nt: TGTGCCAGCAGTGACCGGGCCGGGGCCAACGTCCTGACTTTC

clone_size: medium-sized
v_call: TRBV5-1
j_call: TRBJ1-2
d_call: TRBD1
cdr3_aa: CASSPGQGITYGYTF
cdr3_nt: TGCGCCAGCAGCCCGGGACAGGGGATTACATATGGCTACACCTTC

clone_size: .
v_call: TRBV4-2
j_call: TRBJ1-5
d_call: .
cdr3_aa: CASSQEAQGIRQPQHF
cdr3_nt: TGTGCCAGCAGCCAAGAAGCACAGGGTATCCGACAGCCCCAGCATTTT